This T cell receptor (beta chain) appears in the sequencing data of a study of blood T cell repertoires in COVID-19. About the research overall: Acute-phase and convalescent COVID-19 samples originated in the United States, Italy and Spain.

The V and J ends lost 3 bases and 3 bases respectively, with 15 bases between them. Germline CDR1 reads LNHDA; CDR2 reads SQIVND (reference sequence). The CDR3 contains 16 residues. This clone was counted once. The protocol was immunoSEQ multiplex PCR, while the TCRdb copy is restricted to in-frame clones and leaves out a portion. The profile shows about 190,000 clones, approximately 86% of them singletons. Seattle enrolled patients during active infection and tracked them longitudinally. The sample was peripheral blood. The chain has TRBV19 and TRBJ2-1, with D possibly TRBD1 on 6 matching bases. This sequence was found in an elderly man with COVID-19, enrolled during active disease. The CDR3 bases are TGTGCCAGTAGTATCCCAGGGGTCTTAGGCTACAATGAGCAGTTCTTC. Translation: CASSIPGVLGYNEQFF.